One and the same sample provided the 5 T cell receptor beta chains below, sequenced in a study of monozygotic twins with inflammatory bowel disease. TCRdb re-called the 5' RACE reads and gives one entry per CDR3 protein, without DNA. The sample has under 150,000 distinct CDR3 sequences, and its top ten clones hold 2% to 2.5%. Sequencing input: blood. The receptors shown here come from a human donor with ulcerative colitis or Crohn's disease, or a healthy co-twin of an affected twin (not recorded which).

This chain links TRBV12-3 or TRBV12-4 with TRBJ2-3; TCRdb gives TRBD2 as the D gene, but with no DNA this cannot be confirmed. The CDR3 is 18 residues long. CDR3 sequence reads: CATQAPGTSGGHTDTQYF.

The chain combines TRBV3-1 with TRBJ1-2; the TRBD1 assignment by TCRdb is unverifiable without DNA. Germline V CDR1 and CDR2: LGHDT, YNNKEL (reference sequence). The CDR3 extends over 13 amino acids. The CDR3 sequence: CASSQDPWPGYTF.

The rearrangement joins TRBV12-3 or TRBV12-4 to TRBJ1-1. This CDR3 region has 14 residues. CDR3 residues: CASSLVAAYTEAFF.

This chain joins TRBV9 and TRBJ1-1; TCRdb calls TRBD1, which cannot be checked without DNA. CDR1 is SGDLS, CDR2 YYNGEE, per germline. This CDR3 is 14 amino acids long. The CDR3 loop reads CASSATGANTEAFF.

The CDR3 loop is CAISAVGFEQFF. This rearrangement joins TRBV10-3 to TRBJ2-1; TCRdb names TRBD1, which stays unverified in the absence of DNA. The CDR3 consists of 12 residues. CDR1 ENHRY and CDR2 SYGVKD come from the germline V gene.